The 27 T cell receptor beta chains listed next were all sequenced from one sample in a study of CD8 T cells in ankylosing spondylitis. Antigen specificity for these receptors is unknown. Overall study results and limits: Eight highly homologous variants made up a TCR beta motif, and this motif appeared characteristic of ankylosing spondylitis blood.

One entry per CDR3 protein, called by TCRdb with MiXCR from the 5' RACE reads. The sample holds a few hundred thousand distinct CDR3 sequences, 7% to 9% seen once. The material sequenced was blood, either unsorted or a sorted T cell fraction (not recorded which). The receptors shown here come from a male donor with ankylosing spondylitis.

The chain combines TRBV7-6 with TRBJ2-1, with 11 bases fitting TRBD2. This CDR3 is built from 19 residues. The V and J ends lost 6 bases and 6 bases, in that order; junction bases with no gene match: 19. Germline values: CDR1 SGHVS, CDR2 FNYEAQ. The CDR3: CASSRRTSGSSSSRNEQFF. CDR3 sequence (DNA): TGTGCCAGCAGTCGAAGGACTAGCGGGTCTTCATCTTCACGCAATGAGCAGTTCTTC.

This clonotype was counted at least ten times. The V call is TRBV29-1, the J call TRBJ2-5; TRBD1 aligns across 7 bases. With V trimmed by 7 bases and J by 3 bases, 8 bases remained unmatched. CDR3 length: 13 amino acids. Germline assignment: CDR1 SQVTM and CDR2 ANQGSEA. CDR3 in DNA: TGCAGCGCACACAGGGGTCGGGAAGAGACCCAGTACTTC. It is translated as CSAHRGREETQYF.

This chain links TRBV30 with TRBJ2-7, with TRBD2 matching 10 bases. From germline, CDR1 is GTSNPN and CDR2 SVGIG (reference sequence). This CDR3 spans 16 amino acids. The J segment lost 2 bases and the V segment lost 1 base, leaving 8 bases of the junction unmatched. The CDR3 here is CAWSDEASGSPYEQYF. The CDR3 nucleotides read TGTGCCTGGAGTGATGAGGCTAGCGGGAGTCCCTACGAGCAGTACTTC.

This clonotype showed up just a few times. The chain couples TRBV5-5 to TRBJ2-5, with D perhaps assigned TRBD1 or TRBD2 (5 bases each). This CDR3 has 15 residues. Germline V CDR1 and CDR2: SGHKS, YYEKEE (reference sequence). Trimming removed 5 bases at V and 5 bases at J, with 19 bases between. The CDR3 sequence is CASRLPGPSSETQYF. In nucleotides, the CDR3 is TGTGCCAGCAGACTTCCGGGACCTAGCTCGGAGACCCAGTACTTC.

V gene TRBV29-1 combines with J gene TRBJ2-7; either TRBD1 or TRBD2 may fit D (6 bases each). CDR3 size: 13 residues. The germline V gene encodes CDR1 SQVTM and CDR2 ANQGSEA. V lost 4 bases, J lost 2 bases, and 12 bases lay in between. CDR3 amino acids: CSVGRGSPYEQYF. In DNA form, the CDR3 reads TGCAGCGTTGGGAGGGGGAGCCCCTACGAGCAGTACTTC.

The sample holds a few counts of this clonotype. The V gene is TRBV7-3, the J gene TRBJ2-3; D gene unclear. V was trimmed by 3 bases and J by 4 bases, leaving 11 bases between them. The CDR3 spans 14 residues. The germline CDR1 and CDR2 sequences are SGHTA and FQGTGA. CDR3 bases: TGTGCCAGCAGCTTTGGGCCTACCCCAGATACGCAGTATTTT. Translated, it gives CASSFGPTPDTQYF.

This clonotype was recorded at least ten times. J is TRBJ2-3 and V is TRBV20-1, with 13 bases fitting TRBD2. This CDR3 is 16 amino acids long. V was clipped by 6 bases and J by 1 base; unmatched bases: 7. CDR1 and CDR2 (germline): DFQATT, SNEGSKA (reference sequence). Written as DNA, the CDR3 is TGCAGTGCAGGGACTAGCGGGATAGGAGGCACAGATACGCAGTATTTT. This translates into CSAGTSGIGGTDTQYF.

The chain is built from TRBV28 and TRBJ2-6, with D unclear. The CDR3 length is 15 residues. The germline gives CDR1 MDHEN, CDR2 SYDVKM. V gave up 6 bases and J gave up 0 bases, with 9 bases separating them. CDR3: CASSVHSSGANVLTF. Written as DNA, the CDR3 is TGTGCCAGCAGCGTACACAGCTCTGGGGCCAACGTCCTGACTTTC.

This clonotype showed up just a few times. The genes are TRBV9 and TRBJ2-1; 9 bases are a match to TRBD2. The CDR3 totals 14 residues. V gave up 3 bases and J gave up 9 bases; unmatched junction bases: 7. Germline V gene data show CDR1 as SGDLS and CDR2 as YYNGEE. The CDR3 region has the DNA TGTGCCAGCAGCGGGTTAGCGGGAGAACTTGAGCAGTTCTTC. Translated, it gives CASSGLAGELEQFF. The full variable domain, completed using reference TRBV9 and TRBJ2-1, is DSGVTQTPKHLITATGQRVTLRCSPRSGDLSVYWYQQSLDQGLQFLIQYYNGEERAKGNILERFSAQQFPDLHSELNLSSLELGDSALYFCASSGLAGELEQFFGPGTRLTVL.

This chain joins TRBV12-3 or TRBV12-4 and TRBJ2-5; 13 bases match TRBD2. The CDR3 is made up of 16 amino acids. The V segment lost 5 bases and the J segment 5 bases; nucleotides outside the gene matches: 8. In DNA, the CDR3 is TGTGCCAGCAGTCTCGGACTAGCGGGAGCTGCGGAGACCCAGTACTTC. This translates into CASSLGLAGAAETQYF.

The CDR3 region is CASSLEANEKLFF. CDR3 DNA: TGCGCCAGCAGCTTGGAAGCTAATGAAAAACTGTTTTTT. V gene TRBV5-1 combines with J gene TRBJ1-4; no clear D gene. Germline CDR1 SGHRS, CDR2 YFSETQ. Trimming took 0 bases from V and 3 from J, leaving 3 bases between them. The CDR3 contains 13 residues.

This clonotype was detected a few times. This rearrangement joins TRBV13 to TRBJ2-3; D is uncertain. Per the germline V gene, CDR1 is PRHDT and CDR2 is FYEKMQ (reference sequence). V lost 6 bases and J 0 bases, leaving 10 bases between the germline ends. The CDR3 length is 14 residues. The CDR3 sequence is CASSWTESTDTQYF. In DNA, the CDR3 is TGTGCCAGCAGTTGGACGGAAAGCACAGATACGCAGTATTTT. Full variable domain (remainder filled in from reference TRBV13 and TRBJ2-3): AAGVIQSPRHLIKEKRETATLKCYPIPRHDTVYWYQQGPGQDPQFLISFYEKMQSDKGSIPDRFSAQQFSDYHSELNMSSLELGDSALYFCASSWTESTDTQYFGPGTRLTVL.

This CDR3 is CASSLAAGGWVTEAFF. The CDR3 bases are TGTGCCAGCAGCTTGGCGGCAGGGGGCTGGGTCACTGAAGCTTTCTTT. The chain carries TRBV5-6 and TRBJ1-1; 8 bases are a match to TRBD1. The CDR3 totals 16 residues. Looked up from germline, CDR1 is SGHDT and CDR2 is YYEEEE. J gave up 4 bases and V 0 bases, and 8 bases lay outside the gene matches.

V usage is TRBV19 and J usage is TRBJ2-4; D might be TRBD1 (5 bases). The V end lost 0 bases, the J end lost 11 bases, and 17 bases lay between the germline ends. The length of the CDR3 is 15 residues. Germline V gene sequence: CDR1 LNHDA, CDR2 SQIVND (reference sequence). This CDR3 reads CASSIDDSQNHFQYF. CDR3 bases: TGTGCCAGTAGTATAGACGACAGCCAGAACCATTTTCAGTACTTC.

V usage is TRBV12-5 and J usage is TRBJ1-1; no clear D. Trimming took off 0 bases at V and 5 bases at J, with 19 bases between the two ends. Germline V CDR1 and CDR2: LGHNT, FRNRAP. This CDR3 has 17 amino acids. CDR3 loop: CASGLVRYSGEDTEAFF. The DNA for the CDR3 is TGTGCTAGTGGTTTGGTAAGATATTCGGGAGAAGATACTGAAGCTTTCTTT. Full variable domain (missing parts from reference TRBV12-5 and TRBJ1-1): DARVTQTPRHKVTEMGQEVTMRCQPILGHNTVFWYRQTMMQGLELLAYFRNRAPLDDSGMPKDRFSAEMPDATLATLKIQPSEPRDSAVYFCASGLVRYSGEDTEAFFGQGTRLTVV.

This chain links TRBV4-2 with TRBJ2-7; 11 bases map to TRBD2. CDR3 length: 18 residues. J lost 0 bases, V lost 4 bases, and 11 bases had no gene match. Germline values: CDR1 LGHNA, CDR2 YNFKEQ. CDR3 sequence (DNA): TGTGCCAGCAGCCCGGGACTAGCGGTCCTAATGAGCTCCTACGAGCAGTACTTC. Its translation: CASSPGLAVLMSSYEQYF.

This clonotype was picked up a small number of times. The J gene is TRBJ1-4, the V gene TRBV20-1; no clear D. Trimming stripped 8 bases from V and 3 bases from J, with 13 bases between. In germline, CDR1 is DFQATT, CDR2 SNEGSKA (reference sequence). The CDR3 runs to 13 residues. The CDR3 region has the DNA TGCAGTTGTTACAGTGCAGCTAATGAAAAACTGTTTTTT. This codes for CSCYSAANEKLFF.

This clonotype was seen many times. CDR3 residues: CSAEGVDNEQFF. The CDR3 nucleotides are TGCAGTGCGGAGGGGGTGGACAATGAGCAGTTCTTC. The chain combines TRBV20-1 with TRBJ2-1; tentatively, D is TRBD1 or TRBD2 (6 bases each). Germline CDR1 and CDR2: DFQATT and SNEGSKA (reference sequence). This CDR3 has 12 residues. The V gene lost 6 bases and the J gene lost 5 bases, with 11 bases spanning the gap.

This clonotype was detected a few times. The chain links TRBV13 to TRBJ2-3; TRBD2 matches at 12 bases. The germline V gene has CDR1 PRHDT and CDR2 FYEKMQ (reference sequence). The J segment lost 3 bases and the V segment lost 4 bases, leaving 8 bases of the junction unmatched. This CDR3 has 17 amino acids. The CDR3 nucleotides read TGTGCCAGCAGCTCTCAGACTAGCGGGAGTACAACAGATACGCAGTATTTT. Amino acids: CASSSQTSGSTTDTQYF.

V gene TRBV28 combines with J gene TRBJ1-5; D gene unclear. CDR3 length equals 13 residues. The V gene's germline CDR1 is MDHEN and CDR2 SYDVKM. V shed 2 bases and J shed 0 bases, with 2 bases lying between them. The CDR3 DNA reads TGTGCCAGCAGTTTACATAGCAATCAGCCCCAGCATTTT. Amino acids: CASSLHSNQPQHF.

The J gene is TRBJ2-5, the V gene TRBV29-1; TRBD2 aligns across 7 bases. V trimming: 4 bases; J trimming: 9 bases; junction bases outside the gene matches: 2. Germline loops: CDR1 SQVTM, CDR2 ANQGSEA. The CDR3 loop spans 10 amino acids. The CDR3 DNA sequence: TGCAGCGTTGGGGGAGGGCCCCAGTACTTC. Translation gives CSVGGGPQYF.

This clonotype has at least ten counts. This chain links TRBV7-8 with TRBJ2-1; 7 positions agree with TRBD2. The junction had 7 bases not matched to a gene; V was cut back by 6 bases and J by 8 bases. The CDR3 has 13 amino acids. CDR1 and CDR2 from the germline V gene are SGHVS and FQNEAQ. CDR3 DNA: TGTGCCAGCAGGACTTGGGGGGGTGATGAGCAGTTCTTC. Translation: CASRTWGGDEQFF.

The chain is built from TRBV6-1 and TRBJ2-3; 7 bases align to TRBD2. After removal of 6 bases from V and 4 bases from J, the junction contained 10 bases not matched to a gene. The CDR3 consists of 15 residues. The germline V gene encodes CDR1 MNHNS and CDR2 SASEGT. CDR3 protein: CASRKRDFPPDTQYF. The CDR3, as DNA: TGTGCCAGCAGGAAGCGGGATTTCCCCCCAGATACGCAGTATTTT.

The V gene is TRBV20-1, the J gene TRBJ1-5; 9 nucleotides line up with TRBD1. The J segment lost 7 bases and the V segment lost 1 base, leaving 8 bases of the junction unmatched. CDR3 length: 15 amino acids. The germline gives CDR1 DFQATT, CDR2 SNEGSKA (reference sequence). CDR3 in DNA: TGCAGTGCTAGAGTGAGAGGGACAGGGTCCCAGCCCCAGCATTTT. Protein product: CSARVRGTGSQPQHF.

This clonotype was recorded many times. The chain recombines TRBV11-3 with TRBJ2-1; D uncertain. Trimming took off 1 base at V and 6 bases at J, with 10 bases between the two ends. CDR1 SGHNT and CDR2 YENEEA come from the germline V gene. The CDR3 runs to 14 residues. CDR3 sequence: CASSLGRTVNEQFF. The CDR3 region has the DNA TGTGCCAGCAGCTTAGGACGGACGGTCAATGAGCAGTTCTTC.

The DNA of the CDR3 is TGTGCCAGCAGCACGCGCCTGGGAATGGAGACCCAGTACTTC. Translation gives CASSTRLGMETQYF. This sequence joins TRBV11-2 and TRBJ2-5; no firm D call. V lost 5 bases and J 5 bases, leaving 15 bases between the germline ends. Germline CDR1 SGHAT, CDR2 FQNNGV. This CDR3 region has 14 residues.

This clonotype was seen only a few times. V is TRBV7-2 and J is TRBJ2-7; D ambiguous. Per the germline V gene, CDR1 is SGHTA and CDR2 is FQGNSA. The CDR3 runs to 15 residues. Trimming pared 0 bases from V and 0 bases from J, leaving 9 bases between. DNA of the CDR3: TGTGCCAGCAGCTTAGCGGGGTCGATCTCCTACGAGCAGTACTTC. It translates to CASSLAGSISYEQYF. The full variable domain, its missing parts supplied by reference TRBV7-2 and TRBJ2-7, is GAGVSQSPSNKVTEKGKDVELRCDPISGHTALYWYRQSLGQGLEFLIYFQGNSAPDKSGLPSDRFSAERTGGSVSTLTIQRTQQEDSAVYLCASSLAGSISYEQYFGPGTRLTVT.